What follows are 26 T cell receptor beta chains derived from one specimen sequenced in a study of metastatic and nonmetastatic thyroid tumors. Patients had received no treatment of any kind before thyroid surgery. TCRdb re-clonotyped the PCR reads through MiXCR. The profile shows 30,000 to 40,000 clones, roughly a third of them singletons. Material for sequencing was tumor tissue. The source is a female donor with papillary thyroid cancer or a benign thyroid nodule (not recorded which). Some clones in this sample may be carry-over from other donors' samples.

Only a few counts were recorded for this clone. The chain links TRBV20-1 to TRBJ1-6; D is perhaps TRBD1 (5 bases). Germline V gene sequence: CDR1 DFQATT, CDR2 SNEGSKA (reference sequence). Trimming cost V 4 bases and J 7 bases, with 11 bases left between them. The length of the CDR3 is 13 residues. This CDR3 reads CSATSAGNSPLHF. DNA for the CDR3: TGCAGTGCTACTTCTGCAGGGAATTCACCCCTCCACTTT.

The chain recombines TRBV28 with TRBJ1-1; possible D gene TRBD1, 5 bases. The CDR3 sequence is 13 residues long. In germline, CDR1 is MDHEN, CDR2 SYDVKM. Trimming took off 3 bases at V and 7 bases at J, with 12 bases between the two ends. The DNA for the CDR3 is TGTGCCAGCAGTTTGGACACGTTTGTTGAAGCTTTCTTT. Protein: CASSLDTFVEAFF.

This clone was found a few times. The chain couples TRBV6-5 to TRBJ2-3; D is ambiguous. The CDR3 is 15 residues long. The V end was cut by 3 bases, the J end by 4 bases, with 14 bases between. Per the germline V gene, CDR1 is MNHEY and CDR2 is SVGAGI. The CDR3 reads CASSYEVSQPDTQYF. DNA of the CDR3: TGTGCCAGCAGTTATGAGGTGTCGCAGCCAGATACGCAGTATTTT.

This clone was recorded once. The chain recombines TRBV4-3 with TRBJ1-6, with D unclear. V gave up 1 base and J gave up 9 bases, with 13 bases separating them. The CDR3 is made up of 15 amino acids. Germline V gene data show CDR1 as LGHNA and CDR2 as YSLEER. The CDR3 region has the DNA TGCGCCAGCAGCCAAGGAAGTGGGATTAGTTCACCCCTCCACTTT. As protein: CASSQGSGISSPLHF.

The CDR3: CASSFRTASYEQYF. The CDR3 region has the DNA TGTGCCAGCAGTTTCCGTACGGCTTCCTACGAGCAGTACTTC. The chain is built from TRBV27 and TRBJ2-7; D is uncertain. The germline V and J ends were trimmed by 3 bases and 1 base, with 10 bases remaining between them. The germline V gene has CDR1 MNHEY and CDR2 SMNVEV (reference sequence). The CDR3 sequence is 14 residues long.

This clone has just a few counts. The chain uses TRBV6-5 and TRBJ2-7, with TRBD2 matching over 11 bases. The length of the CDR3 is 15 residues. Trimming cost V 5 bases and J 2 bases; bases outside gene matches: 5. CDR1 is MNHEY, CDR2 SVGAGI, per germline. CDR3 bases: TGTGCCAGCAGTGTACTAGCGGGAGATCCCTACGAGCAGTACTTC. Translation gives CASSVLAGDPYEQYF.

The CDR3 here is CASSPAGTKTEAFF. In DNA, the CDR3 is TGTGCCAGCAGTCCCGCCGGGACCAAAACTGAAGCTTTCTTT. The chain uses TRBV28 and TRBJ1-1, with D maybe TRBD1 (5 bases). The CDR3 has 14 residues. CDR1 and CDR2 (germline): MDHEN, SYDVKM. Trimming shortened V by 5 bases and J by 5 bases, and 15 bases separated the two germline ends. The variable domain in full, with the rest retrieved from reference TRBV28 and TRBJ1-1, is DVKVTQSSRYLVKRTGEKVFLECVQDMDHENMFWYRQDPGLGLRLIYFSYDVKMKEKGDIPEGYSVSREKKERFSLILESASTNQTSMYLCASSPAGTKTEAFFGQGTRLTVV.

This clone was seen a handful of times. The V and J genes are TRBV28 and TRBJ1-2; 11 positions agree with TRBD1. The CDR3 extends over 16 amino acids. The junction had 8 bases not matched to a gene; V was cut back by 1 base and J by 7 bases. Germline assignment: CDR1 MDHEN and CDR2 SYDVKM. CDR3 nucleotide sequence: TGTGCCAGCAGTTTATCAGGGACAGGGGGATGGTTTGGCTACACCTTC. It yields the protein CASSLSGTGGWFGYTF.

This clone was seen a handful of times. The V and J genes are TRBV20-1 and TRBJ2-1; tentative D call: TRBD2 (6 bases). The CDR3 has 10 residues. V was clipped by 7 bases and J by 5 bases, with 6 bases between them. CDR1 and CDR2 (germline): DFQATT, SNEGSKA (reference sequence). The CDR3 nucleotides are TGCAGTGGGGGGGACAATGAGCAGTTCTTC. It specifies CSGGDNEQFF.

The chain combines TRBV5-1 with TRBJ1-2; D is perhaps TRBD1 (5 bases). From germline, CDR1 is SGHRS and CDR2 YFSETQ. CDR3 length: 16 amino acids. Trimming left V 0 bases short and J 4 bases short, with 16 bases between. In nucleotides, the CDR3 is TGCGCCAGCAGCTTGGCCCTCGGGACTTTCGTCTATGGCTACACCTTC. It is translated as CASSLALGTFVYGYTF.

This clone was counted a few times. This chain joins TRBV28 and TRBJ2-7; D is uncertain. Germline CDR1 MDHEN, CDR2 SYDVKM. The CDR3 runs to 15 residues. V shed 7 bases and J shed 0 bases, with 16 bases lying between them. The CDR3 is CASNPSAVSSYEQYF. The CDR3 DNA reads as TGTGCCAGCAACCCCTCGGCGGTCAGCTCCTACGAGCAGTACTTC.

This clone is large (0.1 to 1%) in the sample. The chain links TRBV12-3 or TRBV12-4 to TRBJ2-2; 11 nucleotides match TRBD2. This CDR3 comprises 19 residues. V lost 3 bases and J lost 0; bases outside the gene matches: 9. This CDR3 is CASSFYSGGGVANTGELFF. The CDR3, as DNA: TGTGCCAGCAGTTTTTATAGCGGGGGGGGAGTAGCGAACACCGGGGAGCTGTTTTTT.

This chain connects TRBV28 to TRBJ2-7; D uncertain. Germline V gene sequence: CDR1 MDHEN, CDR2 SYDVKM. The CDR3 runs to 12 residues. Trimming took 3 bases from V and 7 from J, leaving 10 bases between them. The CDR3 loop is CASSFRTTEQYF. Written as DNA, the CDR3 is TGTGCCAGCAGTTTCCGGACGACTGAGCAGTACTTC.

The J gene is TRBJ2-1, the V gene TRBV20-1, with a tentative D call TRBD1 (7 bases). The CDR3 runs 15 residues. The V gene's germline CDR1 is DFQATT and CDR2 SNEGSKA (reference sequence). With 5 bases removed from V and 3 bases from J, the gap between germline ends came to 17 bases. The CDR3 spells CSAVRAGQIYNEQFF. CDR3 nucleotides: TGCAGTGCTGTGCGGGCGGGACAGATCTACAATGAGCAGTTCTTC.

The chain uses TRBV14 and TRBJ2-7; D is uncertain. Germline values: CDR1 SGHDN, CDR2 FVKESK. The CDR3 has 15 residues. Deletions cut 5 bases from V and 2 bases from J, with 16 bases between. The CDR3 loop is CASSKVAGDPYEQYF. As DNA, the CDR3 is TGTGCCAGCAGCAAAGTAGCAGGAGACCCCTACGAGCAGTACTTC. Variable domain in full (rest from reference TRBV14 and TRBJ2-7): EAGVTQFPSHSVIEKGQTVTLRCDPISGHDNLYWYRRVMGKEIKFLLHFVKESKQDESGMPNNRFLAERTGGTYSTLKVQPAELEDSGVYFCASSKVAGDPYEQYFGPGTRLTVT.

This clone has just a few counts. The chain carries TRBV6-1 and TRBJ2-7; D possibly corresponds to TRBD1 (5 bases). The V and J ends lost 6 bases and 3 bases respectively, with 12 bases between them. The CDR3 is 13 amino acids. Per germline, CDR1 MNHNS and CDR2 SASEGT. CDR3 protein: CASRKTEDYEQYF. The CDR3 DNA sequence: TGTGCCAGCAGGAAGACAGAAGACTACGAGCAGTACTTC.

The J gene is TRBJ2-7, the V gene TRBV13; D perhaps matches TRBD2 (5 bases). Germline lookup yields CDR1 PRHDT and CDR2 FYEKMQ (reference sequence). CDR3 length: 13 amino acids. Trimming removed 1 base at V and 3 bases at J, with 7 bases between. This CDR3 reads CASSLVSGYEQYF. The CDR3 bases are TGTGCCAGCAGCTTAGTCAGCGGCTACGAGCAGTACTTC.

J is TRBJ2-7 and V is TRBV5-1; TRBD1 aligns across 7 bases. The junction had 9 bases not matched to a gene; V was cut back by 4 bases and J by 2 bases. The CDR3 is 15 residues long. The V gene's germline CDR1 is SGHRS and CDR2 YFSETQ. The CDR3 region has the DNA TGCGCCAGCAGCGAGACCGGGACAGTGGCCTACGAGCAGTACTTC. Protein product: CASSETGTVAYEQYF.

This chain links TRBV20-1 with TRBJ2-7; 13 bases fit TRBD2. The junction had 10 bases not matched to a gene; V was cut back by 1 base and J by 7 bases. This CDR3 spans 16 amino acids. The germline CDR1 and CDR2 sequences are DFQATT and SNEGSKA (reference sequence). The CDR3 DNA is TGCAGTGCTAGAGCCGATGGACTAGCGGGAGATCGGGAGCAGTACTTC. Translated, it gives CSARADGLAGDREQYF.

V and J are TRBV2 and TRBJ1-2, with D tentatively TRBD1 (6 bases). V gave up 9 bases and J gave up 8 bases, with 16 bases separating them. This CDR3 spans 12 amino acids. Germline CDR1 is SNHLY and CDR2 is FYNNEI. CDR3 sequence (DNA): TGTGCCAGTACCCCAGGGGTGGCGGGCTACACCTTC. It translates to CASTPGVAGYTF. Full variable domain (missing parts from reference TRBV2 and TRBJ1-2): EPEVTQTPSHQVTQMGQEVILRCVPISNHLYFYWYRQILGQKVEFLVSFYNNEISEKSEIFDDQFSVERPDGSNFTLKIRSTKLEDSAMYFCASTPGVAGYTFGSGTRLTVV.

This clone was counted between two and nine times. J is TRBJ1-1 and V is TRBV28; no definite D call. V gave up 5 bases and J gave up 2 bases, with 12 bases separating them. Germline V gene data show CDR1 as MDHEN and CDR2 as SYDVKM. The CDR3 sequence is 14 residues long. The chain's CDR3 is CASSLFHSNTEAFF. As DNA, the CDR3 is TGTGCCAGCAGTCTATTCCACAGTAACACTGAAGCTTTCTTT.

The chain joins TRBV27 to TRBJ2-6; D may be TRBD2 (5 bases). Deletions cut 3 bases from V and 0 bases from J, with 6 bases between. This CDR3 spans 15 amino acids. CDR1 and CDR2 (germline): MNHEY, SMNVEV (reference sequence). CDR3 loop: CASSFRGSGANVLTF. The CDR3 nucleotides are TGTGCCAGCAGTTTTCGGGGCTCTGGGGCCAACGTCCTGACTTTC.

The chain recombines TRBV6-2 or TRBV6-3 with TRBJ2-3; D ambiguous. The ends were cut back, 2 bases at V and 2 bases at J, with 5 bases in the middle. Germline V gene sequence: CDR1 MNHEY, CDR2 SVGEGT. The CDR3 is made up of 13 amino acids. CDR3 sequence (DNA): TGTGCCAGCAGTTACAGGGACACAGATACGCAGTATTTT. Protein: CASSYRDTDTQYF.

The CDR3 nucleotides read TGTGCCAGCAGTTCAATTACAGGGGGCTTCGACACCGGGGAGCTGTTTTTT. This encodes CASSSITGGFDTGELFF. The V gene is TRBV11-1, the J gene TRBJ2-2; 9 positions match TRBD1. Germline V gene data show CDR1 as SGHAT and CDR2 as FQDESV (reference sequence). V lost 6 bases to trimming and J lost 3 bases; unmatched junction nucleotides: 11. There are 17 residues in the CDR3. Full variable domain (rest looked up from reference TRBV11-1 and TRBJ2-2): EAEVAQSPRYKITEKSQAVAFWCDPISGHATLYWYRQILGQGPELLVQFQDESVVDDSQLPKDRFSAERLKGVDSTLKIQPAELGDSAMYLCASSSITGGFDTGELFFGEGSRLTVL.

The genes are TRBV2 and TRBJ2-1; 8 bases match TRBD1. V trimming: 2 bases; J trimming: 5 bases; junction bases outside the gene matches: 5. This CDR3 region has 15 residues. Looked up from germline, CDR1 is SNHLY and CDR2 is FYNNEI. The CDR3 spells CASSERTGLNNEQFF. The CDR3, as DNA: TGTGCCAGCAGTGAACGGACAGGGTTGAACAATGAGCAGTTCTTC.

A single count supports this clone. The chain combines TRBV9 with TRBJ2-3, with 10 positions matching TRBD2. The trim removed 4 bases at V and 2 bases at J, leaving 7 bases unmatched. This CDR3 comprises 16 residues. Germline V gives CDR1 SGDLS, CDR2 YYNGEE. The DNA of the CDR3 is TGTGCCAGCAGCTACCTAGCGGGGGATACCACAGATACGCAGTATTTT. Amino acids: CASSYLAGDTTDTQYF.